The 8 T cell receptor beta chains below come from one sample, sequenced in a study of blood T cell repertoires in COVID-19. The method was immunoSEQ multiplex PCR; TCRdb's version includes in-frame clones alone and lacks a portion of them. The repertoire consists of around 69,000 clones, with 85% to 90% occurring once and the leading ten covering roughly 4.5%. The sample taken for sequencing was peripheral blood. The receptors here all came from a woman aged 45-65 years with active COVID-19.

The rearrangement links TRBV7-2 to TRBJ1-2; D not certain. V lost 1 base and J lost 4, with 10 bases in between. This CDR3 comprises 14 residues. In germline, CDR1 is SGHTA, CDR2 FQGNSA. This CDR3 is CASSLVQASYGYTF. The CDR3 DNA reads TGTGCCAGCAGCTTAGTGCAGGCCAGCTATGGCTACACCTTC.

This clone has only one observation. The V call is TRBV6-5, the J call TRBJ1-5, with D uncertain. CDR3 length equals 15 residues. Germline assignment: CDR1 MNHEY and CDR2 SVGAGI. With 0 bases removed from V and 4 bases from J, the gap between germline ends came to 10 bases. CDR3 amino acids: CASSYSYGGNQPQHF. CDR3 DNA sequence: TGTGCCAGCAGTTACTCGTACGGAGGGAATCAGCCCCAGCATTTT.

This chain connects TRBV29-1 to TRBJ1-5; 9 nucleotides align to TRBD1. J was trimmed by 7 bases and V by 6 bases; bases with no gene match: 10. Germline assignment: CDR1 SQVTM and CDR2 ANQGSEA. The CDR3 length is 14 residues. CDR3 nucleotides: TGCAGCGTGGGATCCGGGACAGGGTTCCAGCCCCAGCATTTT. Translating gives CSVGSGTGFQPQHF.

This chain joins TRBV4-1 and TRBJ1-2, with 8 nucleotides matching TRBD1. J gave up 4 bases and V 4 bases, and 14 bases lay outside the gene matches. The CDR3 totals 17 residues. CDR1 and CDR2 (germline): MGHRA, YSYEKL. The CDR3 sequence: CASSLSLVGTGSYGYTF. CDR3 in DNA: TGCGCCAGCAGCCTCAGCTTAGTCGGGACAGGTAGCTATGGCTACACCTTC.

The gene calls are TRBV5-1 and TRBJ2-5; TRBD2 agrees at 8 bases. Per germline, CDR1 SGHRS and CDR2 YFSETQ. The CDR3 loop spans 17 amino acids. The V gene end was trimmed by 4 bases and the J gene end by 1 base; junction bases not matched to a gene: 12. The CDR3 bases are TGCGCCAGCAGCCAGGCCCAAATTGCGGGGGGCCAAGAGACCCAGTACTTC. Amino acids: CASSQAQIAGGQETQYF.

CDR3 amino acids: CASSQVESTYEQYF. In DNA form, the CDR3 reads TGCGCCAGCAGCCAAGTTGAGTCGACCTACGAGCAGTACTTC. This sequence joins TRBV4-1 and TRBJ2-7; no clear D gene. The CDR3 is 14 amino acids. Germline lookup yields CDR1 MGHRA and CDR2 YSYEKL. Trimming took 1 base from V and 2 from J, leaving 9 bases between them.

The genes are TRBV2 and TRBJ2-2, with 9 bases lining up with TRBD2. The CDR3 length is 14 residues. Germline V CDR1 and CDR2: SNHLY, FYNNEI. V trimming: 7 bases; J trimming: 9 bases; junction bases outside the gene matches: 9. CDR3 loop: CASKAGGPPRELFF. CDR3 bases: TGTGCCAGCAAGGCGGGGGGGCCCCCCCGGGAGCTGTTTTTT.

The chain employs TRBV7-8 and TRBJ2-7; perhaps TRBD1 as D (6 bases). The germline gives CDR1 SGHVS, CDR2 FQNEAQ. There are 13 residues in the CDR3. Deletions cut 5 bases from V and 7 bases from J, with 15 bases between. The CDR3 nucleotides are TGTGCCAGCAGCCCGGGACACCGAAGGGAGCAGTACTTC. This encodes CASSPGHRREQYF.